The 2 T cell receptor beta chains presented below share a single source sample, sequenced in a study of early T cells in non-severe SARS-CoV-2 infection. TCRdb used MiXCR to reprocess the 5' RACE reads, holding one entry per CDR3 protein. The sample contains tens of thousands of distinct CDR3 sequences, approximately 11% of which appear only once. The sequencing sample was made of whole blood. Receptors were obtained from an adult who was a healthcare worker with PCR-confirmed SARS-CoV-2 infection or an uninfected control (not recorded which).

This clonotype has ten or more counts. The chain has TRBV7-3 and TRBJ2-1; 8 positions agree with TRBD1. Germline CDR1 SGHTA, CDR2 FQGTGA. The CDR3 runs 14 residues. Trimming cost V 8 bases and J 8 bases; bases outside gene matches: 11. The CDR3 DNA follows: TGTGCCAGCTCGCGGTGGCAGGGGGCCGATGAGCAGTTCTTC. It yields the protein CASSRWQGADEQFF.

This clonotype has ten or more counts. The V call is TRBV13, the J call TRBJ2-1; 11 nucleotides agree with TRBD2. The V gene end was trimmed by 5 bases and the J gene end by 7 bases; junction bases not matched to a gene: 7. CDR1 is PRHDT and CDR2 is FYEKMQ in the germline V gene (reference sequence). This CDR3 has 15 residues. The CDR3 region has the DNA TGTGCCAGCAGCCTTGATCTAGCGGGGGGTAATGAGCAGTTCTTC. Its translation: CASSLDLAGGNEQFF.